This TCR beta chain was found in a study of OX40 agonist ivuxolimab in advanced cancers. Study context: A mean age of around 63 years, range about 23 to 80, was recorded, and approximately 80% were male.

Only one count was recorded for this clone. The sample holds other DNA sequences that translate to the same CDR3. TCRdb's table, derived via immunoSEQ multiplex PCR, lists solely in-frame clones and lacks some. The table records about 50,000 clones, over 80% of them present only once. The V and J ends lost 3 bases and 6 bases respectively, with 6 bases between them. Per the germline V gene, CDR1 is MNHEY and CDR2 is SMNVEV (reference sequence). The CDR3 consists of 11 residues. This chain links TRBV27 with TRBJ2-7; the D gene could be TRBD1 or TRBD2 (5 bases each). The source was CD4+ or CD8+ T cells sorted from blood, collected in a trial of the OX40 agonist ivuxolimab. The sequence came from an adult with an advanced solid tumor such as melanoma, head and neck, liver or kidney cancer. The CDR3 reads CASSFGGEQYF. The CDR3 DNA sequence: TGTGCCAGCAGTTTTGGGGGCGAGCAGTACTTC.